This T cell receptor (beta chain) was observed in a study of Ad26.COV2.S vaccination and SARS-CoV-2 variants (dated by TCRdb to 2020 to 2022). Broadly, across the study: Vaccine-arm donors were drawn from COV1001, a multicentre, randomized, double-blind, placebo-controlled phase I-IIa trial of Ad26.COV2.S in healthy adults. Dosing of Ad26.COV2.S was intramuscular, at either 5x10^10 or 1x10^11 viral particles, delivered as one shot or as two shots spaced 56 days apart. TCRbeta repertoire sequencing served as the tool for gauging how specific and how broad the SARS-CoV-2-reactive T cell receptors were following Ad26.COV2.S vaccination. A total of approximately 30 samples were included in the TCR-sequenced set, comprising about 20 Ad26.COV2.S vaccine recipients, 5 placebo recipients and 8 SARS-CoV-2 convalescent individuals. Participants in the trial were split at random into five groups of five each, receiving low-dose or high-dose Ad26.COV2.S once or twice, or else placebo on both occasions. Blinding of investigators to trial group allocation was maintained during experiments and outcome assessment.

TCRbeta CDR3 regions were sequenced with the immunoSEQ Assay. After extraction, genomic DNA underwent amplification by bias-controlled multiplex PCR, followed by high-throughput sequencing. The published analysis was carried out like this. To quantify the absolute abundance of every unique TCRbeta CDR3 region, sequences were collapsed and filtered. Usable DNA was measured by amplifying reference genes present in all nucleated cells, and TCRbeta template counts were normalized to that usable DNA to estimate T cell fraction. Repertoire TCRs were annotated as SARS-CoV-2-specific by exact matching of V gene, CDR3 amino acid sequence and J gene to a known reactive TCR set. The reference SARS-CoV-2 TCR set was obtained from MIRA and was filtered for enrichment in COVID-19-positive ImmuneCODE repertoires, whereby public or cross-reactive TCRs were removed. Using the MIRA antigens, annotated TCRs were further analysed by specific ORF or by position within an ORF. Breadth was defined as the number of annotated unique rearrangements divided by the total number of unique productive rearrangements, and depth was defined as the summed frequency of the annotated unique rearrangements. Two-sided Wilcoxon rank-sum tests were applied when comparing TCR breadth between groups. TCRdb took over this immuneACCESS table, retaining in-frame rearrangements with V and J assigned. Such tables are incomplete; in checked studies, under half of the missing clones stem from an unresolved V gene, and the remainder is unexplained. The DNA gave D and trimming, while V, J and clone size come from that table. The sample table contains hundreds of thousands of clones; only one count was recorded for roughly nine tenths of them. In total, the top ten clones hold around 1.5% of the sample.

Results the study describes overall, beyond this receptor: It was noted by the authors that total T cell responses may have been underestimated by the TCR breadth and depth analyses. Substantial breadth of spike-specific CD8+ and CD4+ T cell responses was reported after vaccination. Compared with placebo recipients, Ad26.COV2.S recipients showed higher spike-specific TCR breadth (P = 0.0014). Comparing responses between vaccine doses or regimens was not something the study was powered to do. Vaccine and placebo recipients had comparable non-spike TCR breadth, which fits with the vaccine containing only spike.

The junction shows trimming of 2 bases on V and 2 bases on J, plus 3 bases between the germline ends. The CDR3 runs 12 amino acids, cysteine and phenylalanine included. Solely the CDR3 DNA is kept, with 36 bases framed from the first base. Taken from the germline V gene, the CDR1 and CDR2 loops are KGHSH and LQKENI. Interpreted using the paper, the treatment or condition label stands for: 15 to 20 received Ad26.COV2.S at low or high dose, single or two shots; roughly 5 received placebo; per-sample allocation not given. For vaccine and placebo recipients, the sequenced repertoires came from samples collected on day 63 after the first injection. In Cohort 1b, around 25 adults aged 18-55 years were enrolled at a single site in Boston, USA, between 29 July and 7 August 2020. Ad26.COV2.S was a replication-incompetent adenovirus type 26 vector that expressed a prefusion-stabilized SARS-CoV-2 spike protein derived from the original Wuhan strain.

Note on this clone: This clone's antigen is unknown. The record has no base qualities; no much larger clone is one base away. Other DNA sequences in this specimen translate into the identical CDR3.

The TCR was taken from a person between 18 and 60 years old who received the Ad26.COV2.S COVID-19 vaccine or a placebo. Here the chain combines TRBV18 and TRBJ2-5; the D gene cannot be named for sure. This sample comprised peripheral blood, obtained in a trial of Ad26.COV2.S vaccine versus placebo. The DNA sequence follows: TGTGCCAGCTCACCAAGTCAAGAGACCCAGTACTTC. Protein translation: CASSPSQETQYF.